This TCR beta chain derives from a study of blood T cells in healthy people across ages. Germline trimming cut 6 bases from V and 2 bases from J; bases unmatched to any gene: 7. The CDR3 extends over 13 amino acids. Germline values: CDR1 DFQATT, CDR2 SNEGSKA (reference sequence). A remark on this clonotype: The antigen is unknown.

Study-wide points: Higher diversity and more naive CD4+ cells were features of long-lived donors, compared to aged donors.

Through a sample-barcoded 5' primer and a J-beta primer mix, a second PCR was run for 7 to 11 cycles. TCRdb called the 5' RACE reads again in MiXCR, with one record for every CDR3 protein. Of some 1.1 million distinct CDR3 sequences in the sample, more than 30% are singletons; the top ten hold around 12%. The receptor's source is a man younger than 30 in good health. Material: blood. The V call is TRBV20-1, the J call TRBJ2-7; 7 bases match TRBD2. CDR3 nucleotides: TGCAGTGCCCTTGGGGAGGGCGCCTACGAGCAGTACTTC. Translation gives CSALGEGAYEQYF.